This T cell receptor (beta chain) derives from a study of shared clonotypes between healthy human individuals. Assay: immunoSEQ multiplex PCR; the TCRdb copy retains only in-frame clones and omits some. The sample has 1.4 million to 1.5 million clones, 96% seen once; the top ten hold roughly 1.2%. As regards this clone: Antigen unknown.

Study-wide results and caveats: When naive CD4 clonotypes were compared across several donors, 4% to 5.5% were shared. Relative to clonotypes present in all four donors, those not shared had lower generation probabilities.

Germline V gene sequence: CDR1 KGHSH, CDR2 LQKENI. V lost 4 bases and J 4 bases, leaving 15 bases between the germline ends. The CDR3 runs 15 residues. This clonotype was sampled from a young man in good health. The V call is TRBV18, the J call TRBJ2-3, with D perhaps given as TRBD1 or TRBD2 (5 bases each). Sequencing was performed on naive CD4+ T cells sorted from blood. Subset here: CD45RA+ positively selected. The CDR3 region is CASSRGRVSSDTQYF. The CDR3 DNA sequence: TGTGCCAGCTCACGGGGACGGGTGTCTTCAGATACGCAGTATTTT.